The entry below describes one T cell receptor beta chain. It lacks a known antigen. Because the CDR3's place on the DNA is in doubt, the DNA is left out and the CDR3 is given as listed by TCRdb. The data belong to a study of T cell changes during pregnancy in multiple sclerosis (dated by TCRdb to between 2018 and 2021). About the full investigation: The study looked at changes in the T cell repertoire across pregnancy in women with multiple sclerosis.

Library preparation was by the immunoSEQ multiplex PCR assay. Not all clones reach the TCRdb copy of this immuneACCESS table, which keeps in-frame sequences only. Checked studies attribute under half of the gap to unresolved V genes and leave the rest unexplained. The sample contains tens of thousands of clones, around 90% of them found a single time. The ten largest make up approximately 0.38% of the sample. CDR1 and CDR2 (SQVTM, ANQGSEA) derive from the germline V gene. From its cysteine to its phenylalanine, the CDR3 spans 14 amino acids. The rearranged chain carries TRBV29-1 and TRBJ1-1; TRBD1 reflects the table's D call only, with no check against the DNA. This TCR derives from a female donor in good health, enrolled as a control in a pregnancy study. The specimen comprised CD4+ T cells from peripheral blood mononuclear cells, sampled after pregnancy. The CDR3 reads CSAAARDRGTEAFF.